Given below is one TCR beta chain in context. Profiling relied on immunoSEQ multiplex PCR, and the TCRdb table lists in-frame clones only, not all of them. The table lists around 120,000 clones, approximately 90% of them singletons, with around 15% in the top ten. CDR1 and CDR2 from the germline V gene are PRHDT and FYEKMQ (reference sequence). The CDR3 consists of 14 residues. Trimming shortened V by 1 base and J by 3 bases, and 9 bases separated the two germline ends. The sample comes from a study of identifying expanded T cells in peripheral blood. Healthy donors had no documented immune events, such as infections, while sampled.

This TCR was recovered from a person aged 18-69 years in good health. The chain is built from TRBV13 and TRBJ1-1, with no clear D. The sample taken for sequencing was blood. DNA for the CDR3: TGTGCCAGCAGCTTAGAAGGGTCGGACACTGAAGCTTTCTTT. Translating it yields CASSLEGSDTEAFF.